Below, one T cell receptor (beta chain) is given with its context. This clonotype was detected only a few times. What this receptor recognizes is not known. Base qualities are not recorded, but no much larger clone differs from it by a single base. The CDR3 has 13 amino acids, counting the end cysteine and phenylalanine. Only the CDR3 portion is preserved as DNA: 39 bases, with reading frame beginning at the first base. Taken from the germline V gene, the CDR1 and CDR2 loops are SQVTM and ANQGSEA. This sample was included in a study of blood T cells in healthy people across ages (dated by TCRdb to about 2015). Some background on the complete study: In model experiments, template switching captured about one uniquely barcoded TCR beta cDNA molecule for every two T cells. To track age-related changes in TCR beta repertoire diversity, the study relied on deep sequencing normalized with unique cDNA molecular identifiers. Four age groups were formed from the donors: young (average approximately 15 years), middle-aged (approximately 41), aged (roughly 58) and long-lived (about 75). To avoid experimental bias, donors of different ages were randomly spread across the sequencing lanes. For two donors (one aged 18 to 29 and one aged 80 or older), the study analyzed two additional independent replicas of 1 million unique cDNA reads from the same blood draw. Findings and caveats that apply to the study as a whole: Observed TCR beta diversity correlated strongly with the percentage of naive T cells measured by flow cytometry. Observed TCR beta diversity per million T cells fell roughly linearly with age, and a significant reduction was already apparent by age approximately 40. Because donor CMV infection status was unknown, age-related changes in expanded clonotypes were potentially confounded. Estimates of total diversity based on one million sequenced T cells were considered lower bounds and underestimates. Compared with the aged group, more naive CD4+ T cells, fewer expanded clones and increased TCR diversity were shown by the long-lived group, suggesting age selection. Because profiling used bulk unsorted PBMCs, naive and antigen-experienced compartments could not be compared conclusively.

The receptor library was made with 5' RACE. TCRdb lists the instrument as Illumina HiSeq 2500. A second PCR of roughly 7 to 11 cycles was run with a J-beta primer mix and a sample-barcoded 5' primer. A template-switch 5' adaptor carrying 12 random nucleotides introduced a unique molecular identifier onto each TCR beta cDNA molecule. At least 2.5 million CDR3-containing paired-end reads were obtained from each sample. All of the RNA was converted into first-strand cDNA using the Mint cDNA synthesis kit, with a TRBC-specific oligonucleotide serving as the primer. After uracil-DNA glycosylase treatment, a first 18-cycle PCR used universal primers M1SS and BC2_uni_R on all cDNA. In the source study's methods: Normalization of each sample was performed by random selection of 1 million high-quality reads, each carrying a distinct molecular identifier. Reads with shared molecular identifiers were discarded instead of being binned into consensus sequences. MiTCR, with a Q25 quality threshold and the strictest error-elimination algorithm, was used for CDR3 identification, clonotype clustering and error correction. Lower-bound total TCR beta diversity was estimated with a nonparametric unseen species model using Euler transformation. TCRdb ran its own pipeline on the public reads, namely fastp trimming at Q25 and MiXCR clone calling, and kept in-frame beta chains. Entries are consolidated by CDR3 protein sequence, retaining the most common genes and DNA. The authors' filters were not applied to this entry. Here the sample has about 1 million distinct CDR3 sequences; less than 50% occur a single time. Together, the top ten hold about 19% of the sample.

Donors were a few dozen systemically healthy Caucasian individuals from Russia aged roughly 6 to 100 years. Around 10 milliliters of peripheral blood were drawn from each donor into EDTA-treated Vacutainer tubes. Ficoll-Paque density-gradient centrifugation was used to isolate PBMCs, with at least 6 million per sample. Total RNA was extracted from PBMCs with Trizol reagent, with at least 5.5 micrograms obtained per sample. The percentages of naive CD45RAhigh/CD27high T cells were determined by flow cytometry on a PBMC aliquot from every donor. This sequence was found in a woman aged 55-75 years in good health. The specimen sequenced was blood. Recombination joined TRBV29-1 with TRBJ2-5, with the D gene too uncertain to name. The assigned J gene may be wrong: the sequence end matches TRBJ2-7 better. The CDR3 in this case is CSVERPGRYEQYF. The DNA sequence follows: TGCAGCGTTGAACGACCCGGGCGTTACGAGCAGTACTTC.